This TCR beta chain appears in the sequencing data of a study of cytomegalovirus exposure and HLA in healthy donors. As for this clone: What it binds is unknown.

V dropped 4 bases and J dropped 0 bases, with 10 bases sitting between them. The CDR3 contains 15 residues. CDR1 is SNHLY and CDR2 is FYNNEI in the germline V gene. Notes on the study in general: Clonal expansion, a later analysis showed, was greater in HLA-associated TCR beta chains than in equally common others. Reports state that TCR beta sequences accurately predicted most subjects' HLA-A and HLA-B alleles.

Although they were nominally healthy when sampled, donors likely had unrecorded immune exposures. The study ran its PCR with 60 Vbeta and 13 Jbeta primers. The assay was immunoSEQ multiplex PCR, and TCRdb's table has in-frame clones only and misses some. The sample lists some 120,000 clones, roughly 68% occurring once. The source of this sequence is a man aged 25-40 years in good health and CMV-seropositive. The source material was PBMCs. The V and J genes are TRBV2 and TRBJ1-3, with D unresolved. The CDR3 DNA follows: TGTGCCAGCAGTGTAGGGAGCCTCTCTGGAAACACCATATATTTT. It codes for CASSVGSLSGNTIYF. Full variable domain (outside the CDR3, taken from reference TRBV2 and TRBJ1-3): EPEVTQTPSHQVTQMGQEVILRCVPISNHLYFYWYRQILGQKVEFLVSFYNNEISEKSEIFDDQFSVERPDGSNFTLKIRSTKLEDSAMYFCASSVGSLSGNTIYFGEGSWLTVV.